The 8 T cell receptor beta chains given below trace back to one sample, sequenced in a study of shared clonotypes between healthy human individuals. Only in-frame clones appear in the TCRdb table, and some are missing; sequencing was by immunoSEQ multiplex PCR. Among roughly 2.5 million clones listed, roughly nine tenths were seen once. The source material was naive CD4+ T cells sorted from blood. Subset indicated: CD45RA+ positively selected. These receptors were collected from a man aged 18-30 years in good health.

The chain joins TRBV29-1 to TRBJ2-5; 7 nucleotides line up with TRBD1. The CDR3 spans 13 residues. Germline assignment: CDR1 SQVTM and CDR2 ANQGSEA. V trimming: 1 base; J trimming: 7 bases; junction bases outside the gene matches: 6. DNA of the CDR3: TGCAGCGTTGAAGGACAGGGTTGGGGGACCCAGTACTTC. This sequence encodes CSVEGQGWGTQYF.

In this sample, this clone turned up once. This chain joins TRBV6-5 and TRBJ2-7, with a tentative D call TRBD1 (5 bases). V was cut by 2 bases and J by 5 bases, with 13 bases left in between. Germline V gives CDR1 MNHEY, CDR2 SVGAGI. CDR3 length: 14 amino acids. DNA for the CDR3: TGTGCCAGCAGTTACAGTCAGGGTTCGAACGAGCAGTACTTC. Amino acids: CASSYSQGSNEQYF.

The genes are TRBV19 and TRBJ2-1; no reliable D call. CDR1 and CDR2 (germline): LNHDA, SQIVND (reference sequence). The CDR3 is 18 amino acids. Trimming shortened V by 7 bases and J by 2 bases, and 24 bases separated the two germline ends. The CDR3 DNA reads as TGTGCCAGTACTCCTTATAGGGCTCGCGCGTTGACCTACAATGAGCAGTTCTTC. As protein: CASTPYRARALTYNEQFF.

In its sample, this clone was seen a few times. The chain carries TRBV2 and TRBJ1-2, with a possible D match to TRBD1 (6 bases). The CDR3 length is 14 residues. The germline V gene has CDR1 SNHLY and CDR2 FYNNEI. The V end was cut by 6 bases, the J end by 4 bases, with 15 bases between. In DNA, the CDR3 is TGTGCCAGCAGCCCCGGGGGACAATTCTATGGCTACACCTTC. Translated, it gives CASSPGGQFYGYTF.

The chain couples TRBV7-9 to TRBJ2-6; D unclear. The CDR3 is 17 residues long. V shed 5 bases and J shed 0 bases, with 14 bases lying between them. The germline V gene encodes CDR1 SEHNR and CDR2 FQNEAQ (reference sequence). The DNA for the CDR3 is TGTGCCAGCAGCCCCCAAGGGTGGCTCTCTGGGGCCAACGTCCTGACTTTC. Translating gives CASSPQGWLSGANVLTF.

This chain uses TRBV9 with TRBJ2-7; D possibly matches TRBD1 or TRBD2 (5 bases each). Trimming took off 3 bases at V and 3 bases at J, with 16 bases between the two ends. CDR3 length: 15 residues. CDR1 is SGDLS and CDR2 is YYNGEE in the germline V gene. CDR3 amino acids: CASSAAPGPNYEQYF. The CDR3 nucleotides read TGTGCCAGCAGCGCTGCGCCGGGACCAAACTACGAGCAGTACTTC.

The chain uses TRBV18 and TRBJ1-4; TRBD1 might be the D (5 bases). The CDR3 sequence is 16 residues long. Looked up from germline, CDR1 is KGHSH and CDR2 is LQKENI. Between the trimmed V and J ends, which lost 5 bases and 3 bases, there was a span of 16 bases. In DNA, the CDR3 is TGTGCCAGCTCAACGCTTCCCGGGACCTCTAATGAAAAACTGTTTTTT. Residues: CASSTLPGTSNEKLFF.

The chain uses TRBV7-3 and TRBJ2-1; no definite D call. V lost 2 bases and J lost 8, with 19 bases in between. The germline CDR1 and CDR2 sequences are SGHTA and FQGTGA. The CDR3 is 16 residues long. This CDR3 is CASSLQPGQATDEQFF. In DNA, the CDR3 is TGTGCCAGCAGCTTACAGCCGGGCCAAGCGACCGATGAGCAGTTCTTC.